These T cell receptor beta chains were read from a single sample in a study of blood T cell repertoires in COVID-19. The method was immunoSEQ multiplex PCR; TCRdb's version includes in-frame clones alone and lacks a portion of them. Here the sample spans under 350,000 clones, around nine tenths being singletons. The sample taken for sequencing was PBMCs or T cells enriched from blood (not recorded which). These receptors came from a woman in her 40s who had recovered from COVID-19. Both conserved end residues are part of each CDR3. A D gene is named only where the DNA matches it firmly. For some rows the clone size is stated as once, few or many, or as a class when expanded; others skip it.

J gene | clone size | D gene | V gene | CDR3 protein | CDR3 DNA
TRBJ1-1 | NA | NA | TRBV6-1 | CASSDGGGRFTEAFF | TGTGCCAGCAGTGACGGTGGAGGGCGGTTCACTGAAGCTTTCTTT
TRBJ2-1 | NA | TRBD1 | TRBV2 | CASTQTGTGAYNEQFF | TGTGCCAGCACCCAAACCGGGACAGGGGCCTACAATGAGCAGTTCTTC
TRBJ1-6 | NA | TRBD1 | TRBV2 | CASSLQGAANSPLHF | TGTGCCAGTTCCCTACAGGGGGCGGCTAATTCACCCCTCCACTTT
TRBJ2-3 | NA | NA | TRBV19 | CASSIQAPTDTQYF | TGTGCCAGTAGTATTCAAGCCCCCACAGATACGCAGTATTTT
TRBJ1-5 | NA | TRBD1 | TRBV6-5 | CASRGDRGGNQPQHF | TGTGCCAGCAGAGGCGACAGGGGAGGCAATCAGCCCCAGCATTTT
TRBJ2-1 | NA | TRBD1 | TRBV4-3 | CASSQGQGRYEQFF | TGCGCCAGCAGCCAAGGACAGGGTAGATATGAGCAGTTCTTC
TRBJ1-2 | few | TRBD1 | TRBV6-2/TRBV6-3 | CASSPRDRAYGYTF | TGTGCCAGCAGCCCGAGGGACAGAGCCTATGGCTACACCTTC
TRBJ1-3 | NA | TRBD1 | TRBV19 | CASSIRQGRGSGNTIYF | TGTGCCAGTAGTATTCGACAGGGAAGGGGCTCTGGAAACACCATATATTTT
TRBJ1-2 | NA | NA | TRBV7-9 | CASSPDLRDYGYTF | TGTGCCAGCAGCCCCGACCTCCGGGACTATGGCTACACCTTC
TRBJ1-1 | NA | NA | TRBV29-1 | CSVETGTEAFF | TGCAGCGTCGAAACGGGAACTGAAGCTTTCTTT
TRBJ1-2 | NA | TRBD1 | TRBV7-8 | CASSRVRTGYNYGYTF | TGTGCCAGCAGCCGAGTAAGGACAGGGTATAACTATGGCTACACCTTC